A selection of T cell receptor beta chains follows, all from one sample in a study of patients and donors after allogeneic stem cell transplantation. MiXCR was run by TCRdb on the RT-PCR reads, yielding one entry per CDR3 protein. The sample contains 57,000 or so distinct CDR3 sequences, 13% of which appear only once. Material for sequencing was blood, either unsorted or a sorted T cell fraction (not recorded which). The origin of the receptors is a human donor who was either an allogeneic HSCT recipient or a stem cell or donor lymphocyte infusion donor (not recorded which). It is not recorded whose cells these are; they may come from a transplant donor. Each CDR3 is given with its conserved first and last residue. D genes are given only for firm matches. Size tells how often a clone was seen (once, few, many) or the class of an expanded clone, and some rows leave it out.

J: TRBJ1-4
D: .
V: TRBV20-1
length: 13
size: many
DNA: TGCAGTGCCTGGAAAACTGGACAGTTCGAGCTGTTTTTT
CDR3: CSAWKTGQFELFF

J: TRBJ2-2
D: .
V: TRBV7-9
length: 15
size: few
DNA: TGTGCCAGCAGCTTCGGGACATCGAACACCGGGGAGCTGTTTTTT
CDR3: CASSFGTSNTGELFF

J: TRBJ1-1
D: .
V: TRBV5-1
length: 13
size: many
DNA: TGCGCCAGCAGTCCCACAAGCCGGGGTGAAGCTTTCTTT
CDR3: CASSPTSRGEAFF

J: TRBJ2-7
D: .
V: TRBV12-3/TRBV12-4
length: 14
size: few
DNA: TGTGCCAGCAGTTTGTACGGGAGTTCCTACGAGCAGTACTTC
CDR3: CASSLYGSSYEQYF

J: TRBJ2-7
D: .
V: TRBV27
length: 13
size: .
DNA: TGTGCCAGCAGTTACGGCAGGTTCTACGAGCAGTACTTC
CDR3: CASSYGRFYEQYF

J: TRBJ2-3
D: .
V: TRBV5-1
length: 17
size: few
DNA: TGCGCCAGCAGCTTACCCCCGGGACGGCTAAGCACAGATACGCAGTATTTT
CDR3: CASSLPPGRLSTDTQYF

J: TRBJ1-4
D: .
V: TRBV19
length: 15
size: .
DNA: TGTGCCAGTAGTATTGTCTGGGGAACTAATGAAAAACTGTTTTTT
CDR3: CASSIVWGTNEKLFF

J: TRBJ2-2
D: TRBD2
V: TRBV27
length: 20
size: once
DNA: TGTGCCAGCAGTTCGATATACCCCCAGCCTAGCGGGCTAAACACCGGGGAGCTGTTTTTT
CDR3: CASSSIYPQPSGLNTGELFF

J: TRBJ2-5
D: TRBD2
V: TRBV7-7
length: 13
size: many
DNA: TGTGCTAGCAGCTTGTCAGCGGGGGAGACCCAGTACTTC
CDR3: CASSLSAGETQYF

J: TRBJ1-2
D: .
V: TRBV4-2
length: 17
size: many
DNA: TGTGCCAGCAGCCAAGTAAGGACAGAAGGAGCTAACTATGGCTACACCTTC
CDR3: CASSQVRTEGANYGYTF

J: TRBJ2-3
D: .
V: TRBV12-3/TRBV12-4
length: 15
size: .
DNA: TGTGCCAGCACTGCCAGAGCTGGCAGCACAGATACGCAGTATTTT
CDR3: CASTARAGSTDTQYF

J: TRBJ2-1
D: TRBD2
V: TRBV20-1
length: 13
size: many
DNA: TGCAGTGCAGACTTAGCGGGAGGGAATGAGCAGTTCTTC
CDR3: CSADLAGGNEQFF

J: TRBJ2-5
D: .
V: TRBV27
length: 16
size: few
DNA: TGTGCCAGCAGAAGGGGGGCCGGGTTAGGAGAAGAGACCCAGTACTTC
CDR3: CASRRGAGLGEETQYF

J: TRBJ2-7
D: .
V: TRBV12-3/TRBV12-4
length: 13
size: .
DNA: TGTGCCAGCAGGAAGGGACTCGCTTACGAGCAGTACTTC
CDR3: CASRKGLAYEQYF

J: TRBJ2-1
D: .
V: TRBV7-9
length: 17
size: few
DNA: TGTGCCAGCAGCCCCCCCGTGTTCCGTCGTCCCGTCTATGAGCAGTTCTTC
CDR3: CASSPPVFRRPVYEQFF

J: TRBJ2-3
D: .
V: TRBV2
length: 14
size: many
DNA: TGTGCCAGCAGTGGTGGGTGGGGCACAGATACGCAGTATTTT
CDR3: CASSGGWGTDTQYF

J: TRBJ2-1
D: TRBD2
V: TRBV20-1
length: 13
size: .
DNA: TGCAGTGCTAGGCTAGCGGGGATCCATGAGCAGTTCTTC
CDR3: CSARLAGIHEQFF

J: TRBJ2-5
D: TRBD2
V: TRBV12-3/TRBV12-4
length: 17
size: .
DNA: TGTGCCAGCAGTCCTTGGACTAGCGGGAGTTTGGGAGAGACCCAGTACTTC
CDR3: CASSPWTSGSLGETQYF

J: TRBJ2-3
D: .
V: TRBV7-2
length: 12
size: many
DNA: TGTGCCAGCAGCTGGGCTGGGGGTACGCAGTATTTT
CDR3: CASSWAGGTQYF

J: TRBJ2-2
D: .
V: TRBV27
length: 12
size: many
DNA: TGTGCCAGCAGTCCGAACACCGGGGAGCTGTTTTTT
CDR3: CASSPNTGELFF

J: TRBJ1-2
D: .
V: TRBV30
length: 13
size: .
DNA: TGTGCCTGGAGTAAGGGGCGGGGTTCTGGCTACACCTTC
CDR3: CAWSKGRGSGYTF

J: TRBJ2-1
D: .
V: TRBV12-3/TRBV12-4
length: 14
size: few
DNA: TGTGCCAGCAGTTTACGTTATCTCTACAATGAGCAGTTCTTC
CDR3: CASSLRYLYNEQFF

J: TRBJ2-1
D: TRBD2
V: TRBV10-2
length: 15
size: few
DNA: TGCGCCAGCAGCGTACTAGCGGGAGGATTTAATGAGCAGTTCTTC
CDR3: CASSVLAGGFNEQFF

J: TRBJ2-5
D: TRBD2
V: TRBV7-2
length: 13
size: .
DNA: TGTGCCAGCAGCTTCAGGGAGCGGGGGACCCAGTACTTC
CDR3: CASSFRERGTQYF

J: TRBJ1-3
D: .
V: TRBV3-1
length: 12
size: few
DNA: TGTGCCAGCAGCCAAGGTCGATACACCATATATTTT
CDR3: CASSQGRYTIYF

J: TRBJ2-7
D: .
V: TRBV7-7
length: 13
size: .
DNA: TGTGCTAGCAGCTTAAGTCGGGACAACGAGCAGTACTTC
CDR3: CASSLSRDNEQYF